The 15 T cell receptor beta chains listed next were all sequenced from one sample in a study of Graves' ophthalmopathy and Graves' hyperthyroidism. Amplifying from RNA transcripts, the study obtained TCR beta CDR3 regions. An opening RT-PCR round employed HTBI primers and preceded a second-round multiplex PCR. MiXCR, run by TCRdb on the multiplex PCR reads, gives a single entry per CDR3 protein. The repertoire includes fewer than 650,000 distinct CDR3 sequences, about 20% of them detected once, and roughly 6.9% sits in the top ten. Input material: peripheral blood. Receptor source: a young woman with stable Graves' hyperthyroidism. Some clones in this sample may be carry-over from other donors' samples.

This clonotype was counted a single time. The chain is built from TRBV20-1 and TRBJ2-5; D possibly matches TRBD1 or TRBD2 (5 bases each). V gave up 0 bases and J gave up 5 bases, with 13 bases separating them. This CDR3 spans 14 amino acids. Germline loops: CDR1 DFQATT, CDR2 SNEGSKA (reference sequence). This CDR3 is CSARDSQGRETQYF. The CDR3 region has the DNA TGCAGTGCTAGAGATTCCCAGGGACGGGAGACCCAGTACTTC.

The chain links TRBV5-5 to TRBJ2-5; no reliable D call. Trimming removed 0 bases from V and 0 bases from J, with 9 bases in between. The germline CDR1 and CDR2 sequences are SGHKS and YYEKEE (reference sequence). This CDR3 comprises 15 residues. CDR3 in DNA: TGTGCCAGCAGCTTGGAGGTCGGACACCAAGAGACCCAGTACTTC. Protein: CASSLEVGHQETQYF.

This clonotype was counted a few times. The chain recombines TRBV5-4 with TRBJ1-1; 7 bases are a match to TRBD1. The germline V gene has CDR1 SGHNT and CDR2 YYREEE (reference sequence). Trimming removed 4 bases from V and 3 bases from J; junction bases left unmatched: 9. The CDR3 length is 15 residues. DNA of the CDR3: TGTGCCAGCAGCACGGGTTCCACAGGGGACACTGAAGCTTTCTTT. This encodes CASSTGSTGDTEAFF.

There are many counts of this clonotype. V and J are TRBV5-1 and TRBJ1-1, with TRBD1 identical over 10 bases. The V and J ends lost 4 bases and 4 bases, in that order; junction bases with no gene match: 4. CDR3 size: 14 residues. The germline V gene encodes CDR1 SGHRS and CDR2 YFSETQ. The CDR3 protein is CASSTWTGGTEAFF. For the CDR3, the DNA is TGCGCCAGCAGCACCTGGACAGGGGGCACTGAAGCTTTCTTT. Variable domain in full (rest from reference TRBV5-1 and TRBJ1-1): KAGVTQTPRYLIKTRGQQVTLSCSPISGHRSVSWYQQTPGQGLQFLFEYFSETQRNKGNFPGRFSGRQFSNSRSEMNVSTLELGDSALYLCASSTWTGGTEAFFGQGTRLTVV.

This clonotype occurred many times. The chain uses TRBV7-6 and TRBJ2-3; possible D gene TRBD1, 5 bases. The CDR3 covers 18 residues. V was trimmed by 2 bases and J by 3 bases, leaving 21 bases between them. Germline-derived CDR1 and CDR2 are SGHVS and FNYEAQ. CDR3 in amino acids: CASSLNPAGMMKTDTQYF. As DNA, the CDR3 is TGTGCCAGCAGCTTAAACCCGGCAGGGATGATGAAAACAGATACGCAGTATTTT.

This clonotype appeared many times. The chain has TRBV15 and TRBJ2-7; 8 bases line up with TRBD1. V was clipped by 3 bases and J by 0 bases; unmatched bases: 13. Per the germline V gene, CDR1 is LNHNV and CDR2 is YYDKDF (reference sequence). The CDR3 runs to 18 residues. The CDR3 nucleotides read TGTGCCACCAGCAGCTTTCGCTGGGGACAGGACAGCTCCTACGAGCAGTACTTC. This gives the protein CATSSFRWGQDSSYEQYF.

A few counts support this clonotype. This sequence joins TRBV7-2 and TRBJ1-2; D ambiguous. The germline V gene has CDR1 SGHTA and CDR2 FQGNSA. This CDR3 spans 12 amino acids. Trimming removed 2 bases from V and 13 bases from J, with 14 bases in between. The CDR3 sequence is CASSLRRLRFTF. Written as DNA, the CDR3 is TGTGCCAGCAGCTTACGACGGCTTCGTTTCACCTTC.

J is TRBJ1-2 and V is TRBV2; D is undetermined. The CDR3 length is 13 residues. V dropped 5 bases and J dropped 4 bases, with 11 bases sitting between them. The germline CDR1 and CDR2 sequences are SNHLY and FYNNEI. CDR3 in amino acids: CASSLHPSYGYTF. The CDR3 DNA reads as TGTGCCAGCAGTCTTCATCCTTCCTATGGCTACACCTTC.

The chain links TRBV28 to TRBJ2-7; D uncertain. The ends were cut back, 6 bases at V and 3 bases at J, with 12 bases in the middle. The V gene's germline CDR1 is MDHEN and CDR2 SYDVKM. This CDR3 is built from 13 residues. The CDR3 bases are TGTGCCAGCAGCTGGGGTAGATTCTACGAGCAGTACTTC. Amino acid sequence: CASSWGRFYEQYF.

This clonotype was seen at least ten times. The V call is TRBV9, the J call TRBJ1-1, with no clear D. V lost 0 bases to trimming and J lost 0 bases, with 3 bases between them. CDR3 length equals 13 residues. CDR1 and CDR2 (germline): SGDLS, YYNGEE. The CDR3 region is CASSVAVNTEAFF. The CDR3 nucleotides are TGTGCCAGCAGCGTAGCCGTGAACACTGAAGCTTTCTTT.

The sample holds many counts of this clonotype. The gene calls are TRBV6-1 and TRBJ2-5; 8 nucleotides align to TRBD2. The CDR3 has 14 amino acids. Looked up from germline, CDR1 is MNHNS and CDR2 is SASEGT. Trimming at V came to 7 bases and at J to 2 bases, leaving 6 bases not matched to a gene. CDR3 coding DNA: TGTGCCAGCAAGCCGGGACTAGGGCAAGAGACCCAGTACTTC. Protein sequence: CASKPGLGQETQYF.

Ten or more counts support this clonotype. The chain recombines TRBV6-5 with TRBJ2-7; D is uncertain. The CDR3 has 15 amino acids. Trimming removed 2 bases at V and 0 bases at J, with 11 bases between. Germline lookup yields CDR1 MNHEY and CDR2 SVGAGI. The CDR3 nucleotides are TGTGCCAGCAGTTACGCCTACAGAGCCTCCTACGAGCAGTACTTC. Amino acids: CASSYAYRASYEQYF.

There are many counts of this clonotype. CDR3 amino acids: CASSLDPGAQYF. As DNA, the CDR3 is TGTGCCAGCAGTTTAGACCCCGGGGCCCAGTACTTC. This chain uses TRBV12-3 or TRBV12-4 with TRBJ2-5, with D perhaps matching TRBD2 (5 bases). V lost 1 base, J lost 9 bases, and 9 bases lay in between. CDR3 length: 12 residues.

This clonotype was counted many times. The chain joins TRBV6-5 to TRBJ1-2, with unresolved D. CDR1 is MNHEY and CDR2 is SVGAGI in the germline V gene. The CDR3 sequence is 12 residues long. V lost 2 bases and J lost 8, with 9 bases in between. The CDR3 DNA follows: TGTGCCAGCAGTTACGGGAACGGGGGCTACACCTTC. This translates into CASSYGNGGYTF.

There are many counts of this clonotype. This chain connects TRBV6-5 to TRBJ1-1; TRBD1 matches 9 bases. Losses at the gene ends were 8 bases for V and 5 bases for J; bases not matched to a gene: 9. This CDR3 is built from 14 residues. Germline V gene data show CDR1 as MNHEY and CDR2 as SVGAGI. The CDR3 is CASGNRGLGTEAFF. CDR3 DNA sequence: TGTGCCAGCGGTAACAGGGGGCTGGGTACTGAAGCTTTCTTT.